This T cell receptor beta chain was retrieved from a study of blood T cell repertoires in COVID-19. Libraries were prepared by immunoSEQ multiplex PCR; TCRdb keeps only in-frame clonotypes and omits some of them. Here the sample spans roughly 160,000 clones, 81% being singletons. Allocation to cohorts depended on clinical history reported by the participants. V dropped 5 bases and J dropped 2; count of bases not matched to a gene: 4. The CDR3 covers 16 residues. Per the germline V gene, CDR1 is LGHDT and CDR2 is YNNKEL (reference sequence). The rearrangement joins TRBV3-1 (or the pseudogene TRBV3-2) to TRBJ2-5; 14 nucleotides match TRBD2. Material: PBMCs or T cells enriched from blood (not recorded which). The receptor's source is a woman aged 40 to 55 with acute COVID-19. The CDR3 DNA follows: TGTGCCAGCAGCTTCCGACTAGCGGGAGGGCAAGAGACCCAGTACTTC. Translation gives CASSFRLAGGQETQYF.